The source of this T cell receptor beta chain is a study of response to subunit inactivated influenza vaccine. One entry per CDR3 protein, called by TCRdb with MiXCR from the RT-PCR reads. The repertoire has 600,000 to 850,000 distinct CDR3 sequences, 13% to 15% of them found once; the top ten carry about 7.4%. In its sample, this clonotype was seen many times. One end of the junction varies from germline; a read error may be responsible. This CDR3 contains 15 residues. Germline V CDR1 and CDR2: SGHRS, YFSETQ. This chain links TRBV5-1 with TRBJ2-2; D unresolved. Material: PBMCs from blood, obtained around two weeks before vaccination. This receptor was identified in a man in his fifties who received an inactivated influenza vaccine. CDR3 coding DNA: TGTGCCAGCAGCTTGGGAACCCCGAACACCGGGGAGCTGTTTTTT. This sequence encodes CASSLGTPNTGELFF. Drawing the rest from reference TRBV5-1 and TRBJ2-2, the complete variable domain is KAGVTQTPRYLIKTRGQQVTLSCSPISGHRSVSWYQQTPGQGLQFLFEYFSETQRNKGNFPGRFSGRQFSNSRSEMNVSTLELGDSALYLCASSLGTPNTGELFFGEGSRLTVL.